The present T cell receptor (beta chain) was sequenced within a study of cytomegalovirus exposure and HLA in healthy donors. Amplification used 60 Vbeta primers and 13 Jbeta primers. Only in-frame clones appear in the TCRdb table, and some are missing; sequencing was by immunoSEQ multiplex PCR. This table has more than 80,000 clones, roughly four fifths appearing once. Overall study results and limits: Across all donors, roughly uniform sequencing depth was an assumption of the presence/absence analyses.

Germline V gives CDR1 SGHDT, CDR2 YYEEEE. The CDR3 sequence is 16 residues long. Trimming removed 4 bases at V and 7 bases at J, with 23 bases between. This clone was observed a few times. The target antigen is unknown. The chain is built from TRBV5-6 and TRBJ1-2; TRBD1 is a possible D gene (5 bases). Sequencing was performed on PBMCs. This TCR was sampled from a man aged 50 or older in good health and CMV-seronegative. For the CDR3, the DNA is TGTGCCAGCAGCCCACAGATGACAGCCTATTTTACTGGCTACACCTTC. It is translated as CASSPQMTAYFTGYTF.